This is a list of T cell receptor beta chains from one sample in a study of cytomegalovirus exposure and HLA in healthy donors. Sequencing used immunoSEQ multiplex PCR; TCRdb keeps in-frame clones, though not all of them. The table includes approximately 150,000 clones, 60% to 80% detected once. Source material: PBMCs. Receptors originate from a man aged 18-30 years in good health and CMV-seropositive. CDR3s include the opening cysteine and the closing phenylalanine or tryptophan. The D gene is left open where the match is weak. Not every row has a clone size; where given, it reads once, few, many or a size class.

v_call	d_call	clone_size	j_call	cdr3_aa	cdr3_nt
TRBV29-1	.	.	TRBJ2-7	CSVGRDTNPYEQYF	TGCAGCGTGGGCCGGGACACCAATCCCTACGAGCAGTACTTC
TRBV7-8	TRBD1	.	TRBJ2-7	CASSQKSTGGLGYEQYF	TGTGCCAGCAGCCAGAAATCGACAGGGGGATTGGGTTACGAGCAGTACTTC
TRBV10-3	.	once	TRBJ2-7	CAISLGPGGIAEQYF	TGTGCCATCAGCCTTGGACCCGGCGGGATAGCCGAGCAGTACTTC
TRBV14	TRBD2	few	TRBJ2-1	CASSQDGASGSYEQFF	TGTGCCAGCAGCCAAGATGGGGCTAGCGGGAGCTATGAGCAGTTCTTC
TRBV30	.	.	TRBJ2-2	CAWRSQGYGELFF	TGTGCCTGGAGATCCCAGGGGTACGGGGAGCTGTTTTTT
TRBV4-2	.	few	TRBJ1-3	CASSRGLSGRSGNTIYF	TGTGCCAGCAGCCGAGGACTCTCTGGGAGATCTGGAAACACCATATATTTT
TRBV5-6	.	.	TRBJ2-1	CASQQTWASSYNEQFF	TGTGCCAGCCAACAGACCTGGGCGAGCTCCTACAATGAGCAGTTCTTC
TRBV10-1	.	.	TRBJ2-7	CASSESTWRVRRYEQYF	TGCGCCAGCAGTGAGTCGACTTGGCGGGTTAGACGCTACGAGCAGTACTTC
TRBV7-9	.	.	TRBJ2-3	CASNSNRGGSTDTQYF	TGTGCCAGCAACTCGAATAGGGGGGGAAGCACAGATACGCAGTATTTT
TRBV6-1	.	.	TRBJ2-2	CASRGGGARTGELFF	TGTGCCAGCCGGGGAGGAGGGGCCCGGACCGGGGAGCTGTTTTTT
TRBV25-1	TRBD1	.	TRBJ2-7	CASRVGTDPLEQYF	TGTGCCAGCCGGGTAGGGACAGACCCACTCGAGCAGTACTTC
TRBV29-1	.	.	TRBJ1-4	CSVTSPLGEKLFF	TGCAGCGTGACAAGCCCTCTCGGCGAAAAACTGTTTTTT
TRBV27	TRBD1	.	TRBJ2-7	CASSPTRGQGEQYF	TGTGCCAGCAGTCCTACCCGGGGACAGGGGGAGCAGTACTTC
TRBV5-4	.	.	TRBJ2-1	CASSLEYLDEQFF	TGTGCCAGCAGCTTAGAGTATCTCGATGAGCAGTTCTTC
TRBV2	.	.	TRBJ2-3	CASSFISPTDTQYF	TGTGCCAGCAGTTTTATCTCCCCCACAGATACGCAGTATTTT
TRBV5-1	TRBD1	.	TRBJ1-2	CASSRQGDGYPF	TGCGCCAGCTCGCGACAGGGCGATGGCTACCCCTTC
TRBV18	.	few	TRBJ2-1	CASSPQERALNEQFF	TGTGCCAGCTCACCCCAGGAGAGGGCCCTCAATGAGCAGTTCTTC
TRBV11-2	.	.	TRBJ1-1	CASRYQVATEAFF	TGTGCCAGCAGATACCAGGTAGCGACTGAAGCTTTCTTT
TRBV5-4	.	.	TRBJ1-1	CASSPRGTRGTEAFF	TGTGCCAGCAGCCCGAGGGGGACGAGGGGTACTGAAGCTTTCTTT
TRBV7-8	.	.	TRBJ2-1	CASSLRLAAADEQFF	TGTGCCAGCAGCTTACGCCTAGCAGCGGCCGATGAGCAGTTCTTC
TRBV28	.	.	TRBJ1-4	CASSLTGKLFF	TGTGCCAGCAGTTTAACGGGGAAACTGTTTTTT
TRBV18	.	once	TRBJ2-1	CASSPPEPHSSYNEQFF	TGTGCCAGCTCACCACCGGAACCTCACAGCTCCTACAATGAGCAGTTCTTC
TRBV28	.	.	TRBJ1-1	CASKGLLNTEAFF	TGTGCCAGCAAGGGACTCCTGAACACTGAGGCTTTCTTT
TRBV19	TRBD1	few	TRBJ1-1	CASNAGYRGLLEAFF	TGTGCCAGTAATGCCGGATACAGGGGGCTACTGGAAGCTTTCTTT
TRBV4-1	TRBD2	.	TRBJ2-7	CASSQDGGVAGGSEQYF	TGCGCCAGCAGCCAAGACGGGGGAGTAGCGGGAGGAAGCGAGCAGTACTTC
TRBV9	TRBD1	.	TRBJ2-7	CASSPGTASEQYF	TGTGCCAGCAGCCCCGGGACAGCTTCCGAGCAGTACTTC
TRBV18	.	.	TRBJ1-2	CASSLYNPDSSPTANYGYTF	TGTGCCAGCTCACTGTACAATCCGGACTCCTCCCCCACAGCTAACTATGGCTACACCTTC
TRBV11-2	.	.	TRBJ1-6	CASSLWLAHTNSPLHF	TGTGCCAGCAGCTTATGGCTTGCCCATACGAATTCACCCCTCCACTTT
TRBV18	TRBD2	few	TRBJ2-7	CASSPTGGPDEQYF	TGTGCCAGCTCACCGACGGGAGGGCCGGACGAGCAGTACTTC
TRBV10-3	.	.	TRBJ2-7	CAISEGATGRTYEQYF	TGTGCCATCAGTGAAGGTGCGACGGGGAGGACCTACGAGCAGTACTTC
TRBV6-1	TRBD2	.	TRBJ2-5	CASSEGAGVETQYF	TGTGCCAGCAGTGAAGGGGCGGGAGTGGAGACCCAGTACTTC
TRBV27	TRBD1	.	TRBJ1-5	CASSHKTGPNQPQHF	TGTGCCAGCAGTCATAAGACAGGGCCCAATCAGCCCCAGCATTTT
TRBV6-5	.	.	TRBJ1-1	CASSYSGHKNTEAFF	TGTGCCAGCAGTTACTCGGGACACAAGAACACTGAAGCTTTCTTT
TRBV7-9	TRBD2	.	TRBJ2-3	CASNSVAGGDTQYF	TGTGCCAGCAACTCCGTAGCGGGAGGGGATACGCAGTATTTT
TRBV28	TRBD1	.	TRBJ2-6	CASSLRQGAGANVLTF	TGTGCCAGCAGTCTCAGGCAGGGGGCTGGGGCCAACGTCCTGACTTTC
TRBV5-4	.	.	TRBJ1-2	CASSSEDYGYTF	TGTGCCAGCAGCTCTGAGGACTATGGCTACACCTTC
TRBV11-1	.	.	TRBJ2-7	CASSLASSSSYEQYF	TGTGCCAGCAGCTTGGCTAGCAGTAGCTCCTACGAGCAGTACTTC
TRBV27	.	.	TRBJ2-6	CASSFAWANVLTF	TGTGCCAGCAGTTTTGCGTGGGCCAACGTCCTGACTTTC
TRBV27	.	few	TRBJ2-7	CASIGRETYEQYF	TGTGCCAGTATCGGGAGAGAGACGTACGAGCAGTACTTC
TRBV5-1	.	.	TRBJ2-5	CASSLARDTKETQYF	TGCGCCAGCAGCTTGGCCAGGGACACAAAAGAGACCCAGTACTTC
TRBV7-9	TRBD1	.	TRBJ2-2	CASSLGDSYTGELFF	TGTGCCAGCAGCTTAGGGGACAGCTACACCGGGGAGCTGTTTTTT
TRBV11-2	.	.	TRBJ2-5	CASSLDGLVRETQYF	TGTGCCAGCAGCTTAGATGGACTGGTACGGGAGACCCAGTACTTC
TRBV5-1	.	.	TRBJ2-7	CASSLGTPATSYEQYF	TGCGCCAGCAGCTTGGGAACCCCCGCGACTAGCTACGAGCAGTACTTC
TRBV16	.	.	TRBJ1-4	CASSQFTATNEKLFF	TGTGCCAGCAGCCAATTTACAGCAACTAATGAAAAACTGTTTTTT
TRBV6-5	TRBD1	once	TRBJ2-7	CASRPGQTPYEQYF	TGTGCCAGCAGACCGGGACAGACACCCTACGAGCAGTACTTC
TRBV5-1	.	.	TRBJ1-1	CASSLGGRGTEAFF	TGCGCCAGCAGCTTGGGGGGGCGCGGGACTGAAGCTTTCTTT
TRBV6-1	.	once	TRBJ2-7	CASSKDSYEQYF	TGTGCCAGCAGTAAGGACAGCTACGAGCAGTACTTC
TRBV7-3	TRBD1	.	TRBJ1-1	CASSPGQGATEAFF	TGTGCCAGCAGCCCCGGACAGGGGGCGACTGAAGCTTTCTTT
TRBV10-1	TRBD2	.	TRBJ2-1	CASRSGRPSDEQFF	TGCGCCAGCAGAAGCGGGAGGCCCAGCGATGAGCAGTTCTTC